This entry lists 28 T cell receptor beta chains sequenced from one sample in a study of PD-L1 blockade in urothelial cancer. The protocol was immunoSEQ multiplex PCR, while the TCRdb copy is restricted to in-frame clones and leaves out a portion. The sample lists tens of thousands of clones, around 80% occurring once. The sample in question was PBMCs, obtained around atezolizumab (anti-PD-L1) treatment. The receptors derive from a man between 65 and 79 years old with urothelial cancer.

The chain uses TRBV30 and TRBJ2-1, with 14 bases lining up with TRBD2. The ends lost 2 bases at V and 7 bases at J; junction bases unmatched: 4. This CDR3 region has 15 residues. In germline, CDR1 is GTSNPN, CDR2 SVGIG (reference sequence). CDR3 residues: CAWSPRLAGGNEQFF. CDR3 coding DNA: TGTGCCTGGAGTCCGCGACTAGCGGGGGGGAATGAGCAGTTCTTC.

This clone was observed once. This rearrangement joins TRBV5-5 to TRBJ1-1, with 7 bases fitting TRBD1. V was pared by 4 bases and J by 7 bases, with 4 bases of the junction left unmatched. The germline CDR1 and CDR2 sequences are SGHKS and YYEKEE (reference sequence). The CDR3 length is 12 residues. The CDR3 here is CASSIRQGEAFF. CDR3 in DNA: TGTGCCAGCAGCATTCGACAGGGTGAAGCTTTCTTT.

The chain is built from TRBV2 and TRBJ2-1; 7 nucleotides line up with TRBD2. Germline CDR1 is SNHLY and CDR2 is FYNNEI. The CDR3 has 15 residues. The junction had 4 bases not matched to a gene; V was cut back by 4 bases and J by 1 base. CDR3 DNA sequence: TGTGCCAGCAGTGCGACTAGCAAATCCTACAATGAGCAGTTCTTC. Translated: CASSATSKSYNEQFF. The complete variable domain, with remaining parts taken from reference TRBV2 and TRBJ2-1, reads EPEVTQTPSHQVTQMGQEVILRCVPISNHLYFYWYRQILGQKVEFLVSFYNNEISEKSEIFDDQFSVERPDGSNFTLKIRSTKLEDSAMYFCASSATSKSYNEQFFGPGTRLTVL.

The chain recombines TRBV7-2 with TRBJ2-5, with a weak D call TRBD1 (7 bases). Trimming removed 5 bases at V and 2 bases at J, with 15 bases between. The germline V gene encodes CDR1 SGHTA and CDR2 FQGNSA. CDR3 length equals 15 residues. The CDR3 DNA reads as TGTGCCAGCAGCGCAGGGGGGCGGGGACAAGAGACCCAGTACTTC. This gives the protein CASSAGGRGQETQYF.

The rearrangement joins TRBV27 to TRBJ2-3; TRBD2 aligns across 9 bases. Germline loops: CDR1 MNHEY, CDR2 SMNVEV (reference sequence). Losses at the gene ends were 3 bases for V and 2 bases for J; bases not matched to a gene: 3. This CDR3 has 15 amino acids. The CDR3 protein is CASSFGLANTDTQYF. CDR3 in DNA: TGTGCCAGCAGTTTTGGACTAGCGAACACAGATACGCAGTATTTT.

The CDR3 nucleotides read TGTGCCAGCAGTTTAGCGGGAGGTCGAGCAGATACGCAGTATTTT. This sequence encodes CASSLAGGRADTQYF. J is TRBJ2-3 and V is TRBV28, with TRBD2 matching over 8 bases. The CDR3 is 15 amino acids. Germline CDR1 MDHEN, CDR2 SYDVKM. Trimming at V came to 2 bases and at J to 4 bases, leaving 5 bases not matched to a gene.

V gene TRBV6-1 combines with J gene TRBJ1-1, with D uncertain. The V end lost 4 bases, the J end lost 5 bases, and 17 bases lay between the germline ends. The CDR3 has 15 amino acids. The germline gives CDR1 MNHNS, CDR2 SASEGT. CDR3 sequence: CASSGRLGERTEAFF. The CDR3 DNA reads TGTGCCAGCAGTGGGAGGCTCGGGGAGCGGACTGAAGCTTTCTTT.

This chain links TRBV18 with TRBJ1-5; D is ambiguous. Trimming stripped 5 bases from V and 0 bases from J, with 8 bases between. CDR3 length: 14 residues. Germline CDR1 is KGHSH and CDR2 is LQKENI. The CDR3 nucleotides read TGTGCCAGCTCATCCAGCGATAGCAATCAGCCCCAGCATTTT. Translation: CASSSSDSNQPQHF. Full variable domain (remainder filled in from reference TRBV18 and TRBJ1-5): NAGVMQNPRHLVRRRGQEARLRCSPMKGHSHVYWYRQLPEEGLKFMVYLQKENIIDESGMPKERFSAEFPKEGPSILRIQQVVRGDSAAYFCASSSSDSNQPQHFGDGTRLSIL.

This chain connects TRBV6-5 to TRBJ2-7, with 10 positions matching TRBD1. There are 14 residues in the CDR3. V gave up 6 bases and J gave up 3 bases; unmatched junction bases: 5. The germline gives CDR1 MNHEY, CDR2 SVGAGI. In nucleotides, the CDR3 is TGTGCCAGCAGCCCTGGACAGGGGGGCTACGAGCAGTACTTC. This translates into CASSPGQGGYEQYF.

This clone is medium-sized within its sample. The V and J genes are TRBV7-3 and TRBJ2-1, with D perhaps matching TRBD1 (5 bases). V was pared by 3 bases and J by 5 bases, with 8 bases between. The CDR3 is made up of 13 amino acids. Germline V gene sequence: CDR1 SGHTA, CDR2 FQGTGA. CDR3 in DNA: TGTGCCAGCAGCTTCTCCAGGGACAATGAGCAGTTCTTC. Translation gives CASSFSRDNEQFF.

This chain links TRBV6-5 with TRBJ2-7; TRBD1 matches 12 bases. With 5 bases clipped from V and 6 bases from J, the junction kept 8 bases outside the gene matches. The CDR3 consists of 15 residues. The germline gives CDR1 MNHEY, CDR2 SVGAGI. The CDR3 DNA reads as TGTGCCAGCAGTCGCCGGGACAGGGGGCCAGGCGAGCAGTACTTC. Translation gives CASSRRDRGPGEQYF.

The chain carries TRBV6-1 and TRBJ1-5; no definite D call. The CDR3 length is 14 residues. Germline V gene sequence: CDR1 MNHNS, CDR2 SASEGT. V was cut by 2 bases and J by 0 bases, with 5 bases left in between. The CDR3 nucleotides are TGTGCCAGCAGTGAACCACATAGCAATCAGCCCCAGCATTTT. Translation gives CASSEPHSNQPQHF.

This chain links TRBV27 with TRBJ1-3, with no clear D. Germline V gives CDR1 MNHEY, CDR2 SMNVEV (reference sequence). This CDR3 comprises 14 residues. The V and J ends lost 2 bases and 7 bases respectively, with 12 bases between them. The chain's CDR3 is CASSLEGRANTIYF. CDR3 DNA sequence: TGTGCCAGCAGTTTAGAAGGGAGGGCGAACACCATATATTTT.

CDR3 nucleotides: TGCGCCAGCAGCCAAGCTTCTTCTCTCGGGGGGGCAGATACGCAGTATTTT. This encodes CASSQASSLGGADTQYF. The chain couples TRBV5-1 to TRBJ2-3, with TRBD2 matching 8 bases. After removal of 4 bases from V and 4 bases from J, the junction contained 14 bases not matched to a gene. The CDR3 length is 17 residues. Per the germline V gene, CDR1 is SGHRS and CDR2 is YFSETQ.

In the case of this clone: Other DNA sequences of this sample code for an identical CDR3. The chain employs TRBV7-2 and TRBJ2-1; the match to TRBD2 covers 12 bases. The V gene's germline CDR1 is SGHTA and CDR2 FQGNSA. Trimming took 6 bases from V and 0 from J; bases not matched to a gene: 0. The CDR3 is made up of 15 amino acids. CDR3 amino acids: CASRTSGSSYNEQFF. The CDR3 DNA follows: TGTGCCAGCAGGACTAGCGGGAGCTCCTACAATGAGCAGTTCTTC.

CDR3: CASRRGVQETQYF. The CDR3, as DNA: TGTGCCAGCAGACGGGGGGTCCAAGAGACCCAGTACTTC. The chain couples TRBV7-2 to TRBJ2-5; 7 bases fit TRBD2. The germline V gene encodes CDR1 SGHTA and CDR2 FQGNSA. Losses at the gene ends were 6 bases for V and 1 base for J; bases not matched to a gene: 2. The CDR3 covers 13 residues.

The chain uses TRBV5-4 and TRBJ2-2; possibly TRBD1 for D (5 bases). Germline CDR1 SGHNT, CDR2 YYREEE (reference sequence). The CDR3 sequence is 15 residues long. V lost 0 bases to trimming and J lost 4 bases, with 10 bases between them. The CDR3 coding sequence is TGTGCCAGCAGCTTGGGGGGCATTCCCACCGGGGAGCTGTTTTTT. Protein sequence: CASSLGGIPTGELFF. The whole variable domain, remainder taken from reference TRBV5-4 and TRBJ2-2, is ETGVTQSPTHLIKTRGQQVTLRCSSQSGHNTVSWYQQALGQGPQFIFQYYREEENGRGNFPPRFSGLQFPNYSSELNVNALELDDSALYLCASSLGGIPTGELFFGEGSRLTVL.

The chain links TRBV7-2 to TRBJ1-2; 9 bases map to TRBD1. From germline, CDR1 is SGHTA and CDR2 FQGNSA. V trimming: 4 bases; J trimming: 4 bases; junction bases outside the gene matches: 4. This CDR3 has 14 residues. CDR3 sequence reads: CASSSRQGGYGYTF. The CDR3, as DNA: TGTGCCAGCAGCTCAAGACAGGGGGGCTATGGCTACACCTTC.

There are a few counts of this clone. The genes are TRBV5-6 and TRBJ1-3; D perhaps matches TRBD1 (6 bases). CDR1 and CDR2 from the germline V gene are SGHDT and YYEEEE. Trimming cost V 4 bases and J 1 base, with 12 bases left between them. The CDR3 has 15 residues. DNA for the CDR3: TGTGCCAGCAGCATATTTACAGGGTCTGGAAACACCATATATTTT. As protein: CASSIFTGSGNTIYF.

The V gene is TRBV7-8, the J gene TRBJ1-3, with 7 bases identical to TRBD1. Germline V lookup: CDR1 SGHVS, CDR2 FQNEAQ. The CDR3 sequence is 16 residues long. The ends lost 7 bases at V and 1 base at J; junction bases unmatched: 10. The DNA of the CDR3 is TGTGCCAGCACCCAAGGGGGCAGGGGGTCTGGAAACACCATATATTTT. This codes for CASTQGGRGSGNTIYF.

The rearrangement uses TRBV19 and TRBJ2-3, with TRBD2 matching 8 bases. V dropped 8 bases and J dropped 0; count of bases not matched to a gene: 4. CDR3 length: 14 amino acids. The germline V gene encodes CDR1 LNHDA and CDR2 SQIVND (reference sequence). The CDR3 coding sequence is TGTGCCAGTCGGACTAGCCTTAGCACAGATACGCAGTATTTT. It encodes CASRTSLSTDTQYF.

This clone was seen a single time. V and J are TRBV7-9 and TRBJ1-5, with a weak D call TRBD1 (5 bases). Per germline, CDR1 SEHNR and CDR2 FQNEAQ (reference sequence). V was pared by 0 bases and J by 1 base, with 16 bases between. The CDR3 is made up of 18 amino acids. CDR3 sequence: CASSLASGGAGSNQPQHF. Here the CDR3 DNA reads TGTGCCAGCAGCTTAGCCTCAGGAGGGGCTGGCAGCAATCAGCCCCAGCATTTT. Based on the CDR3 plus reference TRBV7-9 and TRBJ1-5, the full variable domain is DTGVSQNPRHKITKRGQNVTFRCDPISEHNRLYWYRQTLGQGPEFLTYFQNEAQLEKSRLLSDRFSAERPKGSFSTLEIQRTEQGDSAMYLCASSLASGGAGSNQPQHFGDGTRLSIL.

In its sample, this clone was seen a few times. CDR3 sequence: CAISPTSGTDTQYF. The CDR3 DNA follows: TGTGCCATCAGTCCGACTAGCGGGACAGATACGCAGTATTTT. The chain employs TRBV10-3 and TRBJ2-3; 10 nucleotides agree with TRBD2. The CDR3 spans 14 residues. V was pared by 5 bases and J by 3 bases, with 2 bases of the junction left unmatched. CDR1 is ENHRY and CDR2 is SYGVKD in the germline V gene.

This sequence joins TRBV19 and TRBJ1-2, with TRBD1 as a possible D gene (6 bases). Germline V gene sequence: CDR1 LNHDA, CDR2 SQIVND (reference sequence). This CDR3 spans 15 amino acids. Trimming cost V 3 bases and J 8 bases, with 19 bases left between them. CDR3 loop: CASSILFTGQRGYTF. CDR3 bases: TGTGCCAGTAGTATCCTCTTCACAGGGCAACGGGGCTACACCTTC.

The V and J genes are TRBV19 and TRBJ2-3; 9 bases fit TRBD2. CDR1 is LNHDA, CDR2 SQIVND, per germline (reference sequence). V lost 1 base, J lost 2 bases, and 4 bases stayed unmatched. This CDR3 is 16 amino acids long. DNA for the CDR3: TGTGCCAGTAGTATAGTATCTAGCGGGAACACAGATACGCAGTATTTT. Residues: CASSIVSSGNTDTQYF.

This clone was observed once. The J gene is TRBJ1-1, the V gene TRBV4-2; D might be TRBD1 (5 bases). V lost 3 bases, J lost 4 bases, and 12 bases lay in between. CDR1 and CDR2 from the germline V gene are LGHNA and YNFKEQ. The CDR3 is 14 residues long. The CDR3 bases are TGTGCCAGCAGCCATCCCAGGGATGGCACTGAAGCTTTCTTT. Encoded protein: CASSHPRDGTEAFF.

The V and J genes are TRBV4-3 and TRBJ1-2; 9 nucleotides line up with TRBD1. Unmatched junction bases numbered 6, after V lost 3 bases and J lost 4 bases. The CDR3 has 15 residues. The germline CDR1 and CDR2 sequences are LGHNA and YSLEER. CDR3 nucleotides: TGCGCCAGCAGCCATGACACAGGGGGCGCCTATGGCTACACCTTC. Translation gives CASSHDTGGAYGYTF.

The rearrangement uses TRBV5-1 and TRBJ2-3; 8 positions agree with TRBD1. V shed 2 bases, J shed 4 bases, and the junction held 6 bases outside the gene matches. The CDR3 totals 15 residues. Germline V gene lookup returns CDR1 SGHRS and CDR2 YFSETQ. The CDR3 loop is CASSLQGVGADTQYF. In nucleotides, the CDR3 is TGCGCCAGCAGCTTACAGGGGGTTGGAGCAGATACGCAGTATTTT. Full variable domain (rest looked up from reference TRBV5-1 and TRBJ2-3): KAGVTQTPRYLIKTRGQQVTLSCSPISGHRSVSWYQQTPGQGLQFLFEYFSETQRNKGNFPGRFSGRQFSNSRSEMNVSTLELGDSALYLCASSLQGVGADTQYFGPGTRLTVL.